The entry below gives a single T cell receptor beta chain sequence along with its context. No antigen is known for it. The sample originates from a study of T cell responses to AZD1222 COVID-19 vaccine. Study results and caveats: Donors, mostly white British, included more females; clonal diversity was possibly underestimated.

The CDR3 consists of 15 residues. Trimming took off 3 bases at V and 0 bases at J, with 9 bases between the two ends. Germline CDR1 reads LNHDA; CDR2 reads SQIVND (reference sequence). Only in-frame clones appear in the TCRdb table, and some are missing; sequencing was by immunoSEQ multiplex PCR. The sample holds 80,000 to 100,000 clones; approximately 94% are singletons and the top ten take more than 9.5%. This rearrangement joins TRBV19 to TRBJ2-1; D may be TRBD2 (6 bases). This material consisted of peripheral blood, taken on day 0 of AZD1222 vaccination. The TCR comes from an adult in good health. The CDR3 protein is CASSIDGSSYNEQFF. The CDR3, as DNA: TGTGCCAGTAGTATCGACGGGAGCTCCTACAATGAGCAGTTCTTC.